This passage covers 16 T cell receptor beta chains from one sample sequenced in a study of blood T cells in healthy people across ages. Next came a second PCR, run for about 6 to 12 cycles, which used a sample-barcoded 5' primer along with a J-beta primer mix. TCRdb reanalysed the 5' RACE reads using MiXCR and keeps one entry per CDR3 protein. The sample holds about 580,000 distinct CDR3 sequences; 40% to 55% are singletons and the top ten take approximately 25%. Material: blood. The origin of the receptors is an elderly man in good health.

The gene calls are TRBV28 and TRBJ2-7; TRBD2 might be the D (6 bases). The germline V gene has CDR1 MDHEN and CDR2 SYDVKM. V shed 7 bases and J shed 4 bases, with 8 bases lying between them. The CDR3 is 11 residues long. CDR3 residues: CASTAGYEQYF. The CDR3 DNA reads TGTGCCAGCACCGCGGGGTACGAGCAGTACTTC. Variable domain in full (rest from reference TRBV28 and TRBJ2-7): DVKVTQSSRYLVKRTGEKVFLECVQDMDHENMFWYRQDPGLGLRLIYFSYDVKMKEKGDIPEGYSVSREKKERFSLILESASTNQTSMYLCASTAGYEQYFGPGTRLTVT.

Notes on this clonotype: The junction shows a germline mismatch at one end, possibly a read error. V and J are TRBV14 and TRBJ2-4; 10 bases match TRBD2. The CDR3 contains 18 residues. Germline V lookup: CDR1 SGHDN, CDR2 FVKESK. Here the CDR3 reads CAGRLAGDQVLATNIQYF. CDR3 bases: TGTGCCGGACGGCTAGCGGGAGATCAAGTACTAGCCACAAACATTCAGTACTTC.

V is TRBV7-9 and J is TRBJ2-7, with D unresolved. Germline V gene sequence: CDR1 SEHNR, CDR2 FQNEAQ (reference sequence). Trimming pared 5 bases from V and 3 bases from J, leaving 8 bases between. The CDR3 is made up of 12 amino acids. CDR3 DNA: TGTGCCAGCAGCCTTAACTACTACGAGCAGTACTTC. This sequence encodes CASSLNYYEQYF. Drawing the rest from reference TRBV7-9 and TRBJ2-7, the complete variable domain is DTGVSQNPRHKITKRGQNVTFRCDPISEHNRLYWYRQTLGQGPEFLTYFQNEAQLEKSRLLSDRFSAERPKGSFSTLEIQRTEQGDSAMYLCASSLNYYEQYFGPGTRLTVT.

V is TRBV10-3 and J is TRBJ2-3; 8 positions agree with TRBD2. The CDR3 runs to 16 residues. Germline loops: CDR1 ENHRY, CDR2 SYGVKD. The ends lost 6 bases at V and 6 bases at J; junction bases unmatched: 14. The CDR3 region is CAIRRAGGAVEDTQYF. The CDR3 DNA reads as TGTGCCATCAGACGCGCCGGGGGGGCCGTGGAGGATACGCAGTATTTT.

The chain uses TRBV2 and TRBJ2-5; D remains unclear. Germline CDR1 is SNHLY and CDR2 is FYNNEI. The CDR3 loop spans 13 amino acids. V lost 6 bases and J 5 bases, leaving 13 bases between the germline ends. The CDR3 sequence: CASRIEPWETQYF. In nucleotides, the CDR3 is TGTGCCAGCAGAATAGAACCCTGGGAGACCCAGTACTTC.

With respect to this clonotype: One junction end does not reproduce the germline sequence, and a read error may be involved. The rearrangement joins TRBV6-6 to TRBJ2-5, with TRBD1 matching 7 bases. Germline assignment: CDR1 MNHNY and CDR2 SVGAGI (reference sequence). The CDR3 runs to 16 residues. CDR3 DNA: TGTGCCGGCAGTTATCCCAACAGGGGCCAACAAGAGACCCAGTACTTC. It specifies CAGSYPNRGQQETQYF.

The CDR3 protein is CASSGLVGISEQYF. The CDR3 DNA is TGTGCCAGTTCCGGACTAGTCGGTATTTCCGAGCAGTACTTC. The chain recombines TRBV28 with TRBJ2-7; 7 bases align to TRBD2. V lost 9 bases to trimming and J lost 6 bases; unmatched junction nucleotides: 14. CDR3 length: 14 residues. Per germline, CDR1 MDHEN and CDR2 SYDVKM.

Only a few counts were recorded for this clonotype. The chain couples TRBV5-6 to TRBJ1-1; D not certain. Trimming stripped 4 bases from V and 4 bases from J, with 11 bases between. The CDR3 extends over 13 amino acids. Germline V gene lookup returns CDR1 SGHDT and CDR2 YYEEEE. The CDR3 reads CASSMSDSTEAFF. In DNA form, the CDR3 reads TGTGCCAGCAGCATGTCGGACTCCACTGAAGCTTTCTTT.

On this clonotype: This could be a read error, since a much larger clone is one nucleotide away. The chain is built from TRBV6-6 and TRBJ2-7; perhaps TRBD1 as D (6 bases). The V end lost 2 bases, the J end lost 7 bases, and 18 bases lay between the germline ends. The CDR3 sequence is 15 residues long. Germline-derived CDR1 and CDR2 are MNHNY and SVGAGI (reference sequence). The CDR3: CASSYANFRGDEQYF. The CDR3 DNA is TGTGCCAGCAGTTACGCGAACTTCAGGGGCGATGAGCAGTACTTC.

This chain joins TRBV20-1 and TRBJ2-3, with TRBD2 identical over 15 bases. CDR1 is DFQATT and CDR2 is SNEGSKA in the germline V gene (reference sequence). The CDR3 runs 15 residues. V shed 7 bases, J shed 3 bases, and the junction held 5 bases outside the gene matches. The CDR3 spells CSVWGLAGGTDTQYF. For the CDR3, the DNA is TGCAGTGTTTGGGGACTAGCGGGAGGAACAGATACGCAGTATTTT.

The chain carries TRBV7-2 and TRBJ1-4, with D uncertain. Trimming removed 5 bases at V and 13 bases at J, with 26 bases between. Germline CDR1 and CDR2: SGHTA and FQGNSA. This CDR3 has 16 residues. CDR3 DNA sequence: TGTGCCAGCAGCCCCCGCCCGGCAGCATCAGGTGGAAGACTGTTTTTT. Amino acid sequence: CASSPRPAASGGRLFF. The complete variable domain, with remaining parts taken from reference TRBV7-2 and TRBJ1-4, reads GAGVSQSPSNKVTEKGKDVELRCDPISGHTALYWYRQSLGQGLEFLIYFQGNSAPDKSGLPSDRFSAERTGGSVSTLTIQRTQQEDSAVYLCASSPRPAASGGRLFFGSGTQLSVL.

The sample holds one count of this clonotype. This chain links TRBV29-1 with TRBJ1-4; 9 positions agree with TRBD1. The CDR3 has 14 residues. The V gene end was trimmed by 7 bases and the J gene end by 7 bases; junction bases not matched to a gene: 10. From germline, CDR1 is SQVTM and CDR2 ANQGSEA. The CDR3 here is CSANLGQGGEKLFF. The CDR3, as DNA: TGCAGCGCTAACCTGGGACAGGGCGGTGAAAAACTGTTTTTT.

The chain recombines TRBV15 with TRBJ2-1; a weak D match, TRBD2 (6 bases). The V gene's germline CDR1 is LNHNV and CDR2 YYDKDF (reference sequence). The CDR3 covers 13 residues. Trimming took 4 bases from V and 12 from J, leaving 16 bases between them. CDR3 bases: TGTGCCACCAGCACCAGTCGGCCCGGGGGGCAGTTCTTC. It translates to CATSTSRPGGQFF.

The gene calls are TRBV11-1 and TRBJ2-1, with 8 bases aligning to TRBD2. J lost 7 bases, V lost 4 bases, and 9 bases had no gene match. The length of the CDR3 is 15 residues. Germline loops: CDR1 SGHAT, CDR2 FQDESV (reference sequence). The CDR3 loop reads CASSSRTSPHNEQFF. Written as DNA, the CDR3 is TGTGCCAGCAGCTCCCGGACTAGCCCTCATAATGAGCAGTTCTTC. Full variable domain (rest looked up from reference TRBV11-1 and TRBJ2-1): EAEVAQSPRYKITEKSQAVAFWCDPISGHATLYWYRQILGQGPELLVQFQDESVVDDSQLPKDRFSAERLKGVDSTLKIQPAELGDSAMYLCASSSRTSPHNEQFFGPGTRLTVL.

The genes are TRBV6-2 or TRBV6-3 and TRBJ1-2; TRBD1 agrees at 10 bases. J gave up 3 bases and V 11 bases, and 6 bases lay outside the gene matches. CDR1 and CDR2 (germline): MNHEY, SVGEGT. The CDR3 is made up of 13 amino acids. The CDR3: CAGTGTGDYGYTF. CDR3 in DNA: TGTGCCGGCACCGGGACAGGGGACTATGGCTACACCTTC.

The CDR3 DNA reads TGTGCCAGCAGGACGACTAGCGGGAGCGGGGAGCTGTTTTTT. Protein: CASRTTSGSGELFF. This rearrangement joins TRBV2 to TRBJ2-2, with TRBD2 identical over 12 bases. V gave up 6 bases and J gave up 7 bases; unmatched junction bases: 3. Germline V lookup: CDR1 SNHLY, CDR2 FYNNEI. The CDR3 runs 14 residues. The variable domain in full, with the rest retrieved from reference TRBV2 and TRBJ2-2, is EPEVTQTPSHQVTQMGQEVILRCVPISNHLYFYWYRQILGQKVEFLVSFYNNEISEKSEIFDDQFSVERPDGSNFTLKIRSTKLEDSAMYFCASRTTSGSGELFFGEGSRLTVL.